The 27 T cell receptor beta chains below come from one sample, sequenced in a study of CD8 T cells in Susac syndrome (dated by TCRdb to between 2019 and 2020). The library was generated by the immunoSEQ multiplex PCR assay. RNA was extracted using the RNeasy kit, and about 0.45 to 1 microgram was reverse transcribed with random hexamers. TCRdb redid the processing of the public reads, applying fastp at Q25 and MiXCR, and retained in-frame beta chains. Identical CDR3 proteins give one entry, which carries the most common genes and DNA. The sample table records about 300,000 distinct CDR3 sequences; roughly 90% of these occur just once. The top ten clones comprise 0.18% of the sample. Sequencing was done on a sample of CD8+ T cells from PBMCs. Receptor source: a human donor with multiple sclerosis.

The chain links TRBV20-1 to TRBJ2-7; 11 nucleotides agree with TRBD2. CDR1 and CDR2 from the germline V gene are DFQATT and SNEGSKA (reference sequence). With V trimmed by 3 bases and J by 1 base, 5 bases remained unmatched. This CDR3 has 15 amino acids. CDR3 in amino acids: CSARQLAGDSYEQYF. CDR3 bases: TGCAGTGCTAGGCAACTAGCGGGAGATTCCTACGAGCAGTACTTC.

This clonotype was observed a handful of times. The J gene is TRBJ1-5, the V gene TRBV19; 7 nucleotides align to TRBD1. Germline CDR1 and CDR2: LNHDA and SQIVND (reference sequence). This CDR3 comprises 15 residues. V shed 7 bases, J shed 3 bases, and the junction held 9 bases outside the gene matches. The CDR3 nucleotides read TGTGCCAGTACACTAGTAGGGGGCACCAATCAGCCCCAGCATTTT. This sequence encodes CASTLVGGTNQPQHF.

The J gene is TRBJ2-4, the V gene TRBV3-1; D is unclear. Germline V CDR1 and CDR2: LGHDT, YNNKEL (reference sequence). The CDR3 contains 12 residues. V lost 1 base and J lost 9, with 7 bases in between. CDR3 nucleotides: TGTGCCAGCAGCCAAGGCGTGGGCATTCAGTACTTC. Protein sequence: CASSQGVGIQYF.

The chain combines TRBV7-9 with TRBJ2-1; the D gene could be TRBD1 or TRBD2 (5 bases each). Germline V gives CDR1 SEHNR, CDR2 FQNEAQ (reference sequence). Trimming removed 7 bases from V and 6 bases from J, with 7 bases in between. CDR3 size: 11 residues. This CDR3 is CASIGGNEQFF. Written as DNA, the CDR3 is TGTGCCAGCATTGGGGGCAATGAGCAGTTCTTC. Complete variable domain (other parts from reference TRBV7-9 and TRBJ2-1): DTGVSQNPRHKITKRGQNVTFRCDPISEHNRLYWYRQTLGQGPEFLTYFQNEAQLEKSRLLSDRFSAERPKGSFSTLEIQRTEQGDSAMYLCASIGGNEQFFGPGTRLTVL.

This clonotype appeared a few times. The chain recombines TRBV30 with TRBJ2-7; D uncertain. The CDR3 spans 14 residues. Germline-derived CDR1 and CDR2 are GTSNPN and SVGIG (reference sequence). Deletions cut 4 bases from V and 0 bases from J, with 13 bases between. CDR3 coding DNA: TGTGCCTGGACCCCCGGTGAGAGCTCCTACGAGCAGTACTTC. Encoded protein: CAWTPGESSYEQYF.

V and J are TRBV14 and TRBJ1-3; D is uncertain. The CDR3 totals 12 residues. V lost 8 bases and J 5 bases, leaving 10 bases between the germline ends. Germline loops: CDR1 SGHDN, CDR2 FVKESK. The CDR3 loop is CASGPGRNTIYF. CDR3 sequence (DNA): TGTGCCAGCGGACCTGGGCGAAACACCATATATTTT.

The chain has TRBV19 and TRBJ2-3; D is unclear. The CDR3 extends over 13 amino acids. Germline V gene data show CDR1 as LNHDA and CDR2 as SQIVND (reference sequence). The V and J ends lost 7 bases and 0 bases respectively, with 8 bases between them. The CDR3 region is CASMGTSTDTQYF. CDR3 nucleotides: TGTGCCAGTATGGGAACTAGCACAGATACGCAGTATTTT. Filled out from reference TRBV19 and TRBJ2-3, the complete variable domain reads DGGITQSPKYLFRKEGQNVTLSCEQNLNHDAMYWYRQDPGQGLRLIYYSQIVNDFQKGDIAEGYSVSREKKESFPLTVTSAQKNPTAFYLCASMGTSTDTQYFGPGTRLTVL.

The chain is built from TRBV29-1 and TRBJ1-3; D is unclear. Germline V gene lookup returns CDR1 SQVTM and CDR2 ANQGSEA. The CDR3 has 13 residues. Trimming removed 3 bases from V and 4 bases from J, with 10 bases in between. Here the CDR3 reads CSVEPGDGNTIYF. The CDR3 DNA reads TGCAGCGTTGAGCCAGGCGACGGAAACACCATATATTTT.

This sequence joins TRBV9 and TRBJ2-3, with 8 bases fitting TRBD2. CDR3 length: 16 residues. V shed 0 bases and J 2 bases; nucleotides not matched to a gene: 5. Germline V CDR1 and CDR2: SGDLS, YYNGEE. The CDR3 spells CASSVGGLGYTDTQYF. CDR3 coding DNA: TGTGCCAGCAGCGTAGGGGGACTAGGCTACACAGATACGCAGTATTTT.

The chain has TRBV30 and TRBJ2-5; the D gene could be TRBD1 or TRBD2 (6 bases each). Germline V lookup: CDR1 GTSNPN, CDR2 SVGIG (reference sequence). The CDR3 loop spans 15 amino acids. V was trimmed by 0 bases and J by 1 base, leaving 12 bases between them. The CDR3 protein is CAWSVGPGAQETQYF. As DNA, the CDR3 is TGTGCCTGGAGTGTTGGTCCGGGGGCCCAAGAGACCCAGTACTTC.

This clonotype was observed once. CDR3 DNA: TGTGCCAGCAGCCTGAGACTAGCGGGGTCTCACGAGCAGTACTTC. Translated, it gives CASSLRLAGSHEQYF. This chain links TRBV4-2 with TRBJ2-7, with 11 nucleotides matching TRBD2. Per the germline V gene, CDR1 is LGHNA and CDR2 is YNFKEQ. The CDR3 loop spans 15 amino acids. V dropped 4 bases and J dropped 5; count of bases not matched to a gene: 7.

The genes are TRBV7-9 and TRBJ2-2; D is unclear. This CDR3 comprises 16 residues. V was trimmed by 3 bases and J by 1 base, leaving 12 bases between them. Germline V gene sequence: CDR1 SEHNR, CDR2 FQNEAQ (reference sequence). CDR3 in amino acids: CASSFPTRQNTGELFF. The CDR3 DNA reads as TGTGCCAGCAGCTTCCCCACGCGGCAGAACACCGGGGAGCTGTTTTTT.

J is TRBJ1-3 and V is TRBV25-1; D remains unclear. CDR1 and CDR2 (germline): MGHDK, SYGVNS. CDR3 length: 15 residues. Trimming took 0 bases from V and 1 from J, leaving 7 bases between them. In nucleotides, the CDR3 is TGTGCCAGCAGTGAATATGTAGGGTCTGGAAACACCATATATTTT. Amino acid sequence: CASSEYVGSGNTIYF. Drawing the rest from reference TRBV25-1 and TRBJ1-3, the complete variable domain is EADIYQTPRYLVIGTGKKITLECSQTMGHDKMYWYQQDPGMELHLIHYSYGVNSTEKGDLSSESTVSRIRTEHFPLTLESARPSHTSQYLCASSEYVGSGNTIYFGEGSWLTVV.

This sequence joins TRBV25-1 and TRBJ2-1; 7 bases are shared with TRBD2. Trimming at V came to 10 bases and at J to 6 bases, leaving 27 bases not matched to a gene. The CDR3 has 19 residues. Germline V gene sequence: CDR1 MGHDK, CDR2 SYGVNS. CDR3 protein: CANHLGGLVPRAPCNEQFF. CDR3 DNA sequence: TGTGCCAACCACCTGGGAGGGTTGGTTCCTCGTGCTCCGTGCAATGAGCAGTTCTTC.

CDR3 in DNA: TGTGCCAGCAGTGACTCTGGCGGGAGGGGGTACAATGAGCAGTTCTTC. Translated: CASSDSGGRGYNEQFF. The rearrangement joins TRBV6-4 to TRBJ2-1, with 9 bases fitting TRBD2. Germline CDR1 reads MRHNA; CDR2 reads SNTAGT. Germline trimming cut 0 bases from V and 4 bases from J; bases unmatched to any gene: 4. This CDR3 spans 16 amino acids.

V and J are TRBV28 and TRBJ1-2; D unclear. Per germline, CDR1 MDHEN and CDR2 SYDVKM. CDR3 length equals 14 residues. V gave up 5 bases and J gave up 9 bases, with 19 bases separating them. The CDR3 DNA is TGTGCCAGCAGTCCACCCTCGGGGATCTGGAGCTACACCTTC. It is translated as CASSPPSGIWSYTF.

This clonotype is a singleton in its sample. At one boundary the junction diverges from the germline segment, which might be a read error. This chain uses TRBV7-7 with TRBJ2-1, with D unclear. This CDR3 contains 14 residues. Germline V CDR1 and CDR2: SSHAT, FNYEAQ (reference sequence). CDR3: CASSLGPADNEQFF. The CDR3 nucleotides read TGTGCTAGCAGCTTAGGTCCCGCCGACAATGAGCAGTTCTTC.

The genes are TRBV4-2 and TRBJ2-3, with 11 bases identical to TRBD2. The length of the CDR3 is 16 residues. CDR1 is LGHNA, CDR2 YNFKEQ, per germline. With V trimmed by 4 bases and J by 2 bases, 5 bases remained unmatched. The CDR3 reads CASSPLAGEPTDTQYF. DNA for the CDR3: TGTGCCAGCAGCCCACTAGCGGGGGAACCCACAGATACGCAGTATTTT.

V and J are TRBV24-1 and TRBJ2-1; 11 bases align to TRBD2. Germline V gene lookup returns CDR1 KGHDR and CDR2 SFDVKD. With 1 base clipped from V and 7 bases from J, the junction kept 8 bases outside the gene matches. The CDR3 has 17 amino acids. This CDR3 reads CATSDFVGTSGLNEQFF. The CDR3 coding sequence is TGTGCCACCAGTGATTTTGTTGGGACTAGCGGCTTAAATGAGCAGTTCTTC.

The V and J genes are TRBV7-9 and TRBJ1-1; possibly TRBD1 for D (5 bases). This CDR3 is built from 14 residues. V was clipped by 2 bases and J by 2 bases, with 9 bases between them. The germline CDR1 and CDR2 sequences are SEHNR and FQNEAQ (reference sequence). CDR3 loop: CASSLSWDNTEAFF. The CDR3 DNA follows: TGTGCCAGCAGCTTATCCTGGGACAACACTGAAGCTTTCTTT.

The chain has TRBV7-6 and TRBJ2-1; 11 bases align to TRBD2. CDR3 size: 17 residues. CDR1 is SGHVS and CDR2 is FNYEAQ in the germline V gene. V was clipped by 2 bases and J by 2 bases; unmatched bases: 5. CDR3 protein: CASSLLAGGEAYNEQFF. As DNA, the CDR3 is TGTGCCAGCAGCTTATTAGCGGGGGGGGAAGCCTACAATGAGCAGTTCTTC.

This chain links TRBV10-3 with TRBJ2-7; D remains unclear. CDR3 length equals 12 residues. Germline values: CDR1 ENHRY, CDR2 SYGVKD. With 9 bases removed from V and 5 bases from J, the gap between germline ends came to 14 bases. As DNA, the CDR3 is TGTGCCATTTCTTCAAGTAGAGACGAGCAGTACTTC. As protein: CAISSSRDEQYF.

This sequence joins TRBV20-1 and TRBJ2-3, with a tentative D call TRBD2 (5 bases). This CDR3 has 13 amino acids. The ends were cut back, 6 bases at V and 3 bases at J, with 13 bases in the middle. The germline CDR1 and CDR2 sequences are DFQATT and SNEGSKA (reference sequence). The CDR3 sequence is CSARSGETDTQYF. CDR3 nucleotide sequence: TGCAGTGCAAGGTCCGGGGAAACAGATACGCAGTATTTT.

Turning to this clonotype: Mismatch with germline at one junction end may stem from a read error. The V call is TRBV5-1, the J call TRBJ2-7, with D perhaps being TRBD1 or TRBD2 (6 bases each). This CDR3 spans 14 amino acids. CDR1 and CDR2 from the germline V gene are SGHRS and YFSETQ. CDR3: CASGLNREVYEQYF. The CDR3 DNA reads as TGCGCCAGCGGCTTGAACAGGGAGGTATACGAGCAGTACTTC.

The chain uses TRBV20-1 and TRBJ2-7; no definite D call. Trimming pared 3 bases from V and 2 bases from J, leaving 8 bases between. The CDR3 spans 12 residues. Germline CDR1 is DFQATT and CDR2 is SNEGSKA (reference sequence). CDR3 protein: CSARFTAYEQYF. CDR3 nucleotides: TGCAGTGCTAGGTTTACAGCCTACGAGCAGTACTTC.

The sample holds one count of this clonotype. V usage is TRBV4-3 and J usage is TRBJ1-2; maybe TRBD1 (6 bases). This CDR3 has 18 amino acids. CDR1 and CDR2 (germline): LGHNA, YSLEER. Trimming removed 1 base at V and 5 bases at J, with 23 bases between. Written as DNA, the CDR3 is TGCGCCAGCAGCCAAGGGATATCCGGGGGGGGCCGGGGGTATGGCTACACCTTC. Translating it yields CASSQGISGGGRGYGYTF.

The chain links TRBV11-2 to TRBJ2-7; D is perhaps TRBD1 (5 bases). The CDR3 spans 16 residues. Per the germline V gene, CDR1 is SGHAT and CDR2 is FQNNGV. The V gene lost 5 bases and the J gene lost 2 bases, with 19 bases spanning the gap. CDR3 nucleotides: TGTGCCAGCAGCCTCATAAAGGGGCCAAAGCCCTACGAGCAGTACTTC. Amino acids: CASSLIKGPKPYEQYF.